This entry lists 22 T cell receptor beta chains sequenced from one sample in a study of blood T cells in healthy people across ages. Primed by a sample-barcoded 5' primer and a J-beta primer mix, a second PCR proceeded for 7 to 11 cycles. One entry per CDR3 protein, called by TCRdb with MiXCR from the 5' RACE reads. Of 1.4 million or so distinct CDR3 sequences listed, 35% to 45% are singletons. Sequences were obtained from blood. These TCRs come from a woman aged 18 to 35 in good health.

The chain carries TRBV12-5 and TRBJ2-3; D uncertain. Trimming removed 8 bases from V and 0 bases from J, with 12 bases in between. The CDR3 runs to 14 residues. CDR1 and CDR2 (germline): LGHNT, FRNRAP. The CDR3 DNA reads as TGTGCTAGTAAGAAACTGTCTAGCACAGATACGCAGTATTTT. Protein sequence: CASKKLSSTDTQYF.

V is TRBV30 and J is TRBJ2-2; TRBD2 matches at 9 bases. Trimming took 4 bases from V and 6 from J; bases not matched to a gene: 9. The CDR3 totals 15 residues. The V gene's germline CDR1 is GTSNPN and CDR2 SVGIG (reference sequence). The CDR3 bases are TGTGCCTGGACCACTGGACTAGCGCGCCCCGGGGAGCTGTTTTTT. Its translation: CAWTTGLARPGELFF.

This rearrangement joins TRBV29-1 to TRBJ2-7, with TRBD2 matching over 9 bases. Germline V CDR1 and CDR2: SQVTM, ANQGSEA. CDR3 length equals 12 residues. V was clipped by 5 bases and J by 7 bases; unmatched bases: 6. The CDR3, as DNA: TGCAGCGTTTGGCGGGAGGGAGGAGAGCAGTACTTC. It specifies CSVWREGGEQYF.

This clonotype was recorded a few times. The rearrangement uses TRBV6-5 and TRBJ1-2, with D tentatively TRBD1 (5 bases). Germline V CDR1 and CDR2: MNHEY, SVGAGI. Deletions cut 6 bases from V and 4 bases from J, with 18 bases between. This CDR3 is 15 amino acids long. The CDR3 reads CASREPGEGTYGYTF. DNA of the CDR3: TGTGCCAGCAGGGAACCTGGGGAAGGGACCTATGGCTACACCTTC.

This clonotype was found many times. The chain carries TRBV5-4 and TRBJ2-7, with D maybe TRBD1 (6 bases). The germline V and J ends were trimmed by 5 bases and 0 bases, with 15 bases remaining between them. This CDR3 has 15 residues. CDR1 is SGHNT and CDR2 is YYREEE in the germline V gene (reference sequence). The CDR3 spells CASSSPNRASYEQYF. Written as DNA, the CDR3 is TGTGCCAGCAGTTCCCCCAACAGGGCCTCCTACGAGCAGTACTTC. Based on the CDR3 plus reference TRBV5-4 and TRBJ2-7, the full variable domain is ETGVTQSPTHLIKTRGQQVTLRCSSQSGHNTVSWYQQALGQGPQFIFQYYREEENGRGNFPPRFSGLQFPNYSSELNVNALELDDSALYLCASSSPNRASYEQYFGPGTRLTVT.

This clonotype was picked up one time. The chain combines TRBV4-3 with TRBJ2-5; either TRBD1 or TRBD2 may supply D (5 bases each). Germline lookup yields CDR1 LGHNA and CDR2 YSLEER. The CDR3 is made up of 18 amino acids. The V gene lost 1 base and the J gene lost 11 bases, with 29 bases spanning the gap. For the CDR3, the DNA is TGCGCCAGCAGCCAAGTGGTAGTAGTGGACACCGGGAACAATGAGCAGTACTTC. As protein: CASSQVVVVDTGNNEQYF.

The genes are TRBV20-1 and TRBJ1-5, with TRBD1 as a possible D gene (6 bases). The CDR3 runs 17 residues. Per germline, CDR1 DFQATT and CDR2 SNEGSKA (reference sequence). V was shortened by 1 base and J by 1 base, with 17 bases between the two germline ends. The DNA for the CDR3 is TGCAGTGCTAGAGCGAGGTACACAGGGCGCAGCAATCAGCCCCAGCATTTT. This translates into CSARARYTGRSNQPQHF.

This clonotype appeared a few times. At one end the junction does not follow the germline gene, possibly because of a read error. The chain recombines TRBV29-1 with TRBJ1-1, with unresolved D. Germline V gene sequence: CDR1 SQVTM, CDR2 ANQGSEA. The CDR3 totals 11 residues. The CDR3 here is CSVEGHTEAFF. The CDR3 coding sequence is TGCAGCGTAGAAGGTCACACTGAAGCTTTCTTT.

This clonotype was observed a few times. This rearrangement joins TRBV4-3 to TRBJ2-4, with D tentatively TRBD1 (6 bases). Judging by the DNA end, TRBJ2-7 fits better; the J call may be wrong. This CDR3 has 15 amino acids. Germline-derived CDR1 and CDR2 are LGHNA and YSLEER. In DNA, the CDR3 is TGCGCCAGCAGCCCAGGGGCTTCTCGAGCCTACGAGCAGTACTTC. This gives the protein CASSPGASRAYEQYF.

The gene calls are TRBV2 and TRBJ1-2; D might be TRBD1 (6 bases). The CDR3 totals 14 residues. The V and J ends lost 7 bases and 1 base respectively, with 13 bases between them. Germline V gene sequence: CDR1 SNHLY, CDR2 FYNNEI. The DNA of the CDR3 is TGTGCCAGCATACGACAGGCCCTTAACTATGGCTACACCTTC. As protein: CASIRQALNYGYTF. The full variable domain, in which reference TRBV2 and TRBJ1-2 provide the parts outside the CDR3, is EPEVTQTPSHQVTQMGQEVILRCVPISNHLYFYWYRQILGQKVEFLVSFYNNEISEKSEIFDDQFSVERPDGSNFTLKIRSTKLEDSAMYFCASIRQALNYGYTFGSGTRLTVV.

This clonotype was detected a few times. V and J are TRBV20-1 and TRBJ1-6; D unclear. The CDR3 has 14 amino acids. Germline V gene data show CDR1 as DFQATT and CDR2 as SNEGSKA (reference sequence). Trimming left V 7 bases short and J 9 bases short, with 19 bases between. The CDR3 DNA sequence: TGCAGTGTTCCCCGCCGACGTGGGATTTCACCCCTCCACTTT. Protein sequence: CSVPRRRGISPLHF.

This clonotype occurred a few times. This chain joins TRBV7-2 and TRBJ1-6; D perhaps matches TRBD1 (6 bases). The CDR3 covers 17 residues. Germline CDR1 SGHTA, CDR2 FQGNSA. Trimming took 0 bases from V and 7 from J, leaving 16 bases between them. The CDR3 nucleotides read TGTGCCAGCAGCTTAGCGACAGGAGGTTTGGGCAATTCACCCCTCCACTTT. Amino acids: CASSLATGGLGNSPLHF. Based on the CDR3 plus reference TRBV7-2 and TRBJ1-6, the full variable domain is GAGVSQSPSNKVTEKGKDVELRCDPISGHTALYWYRQSLGQGLEFLIYFQGNSAPDKSGLPSDRFSAERTGGSVSTLTIQRTQQEDSAVYLCASSLATGGLGNSPLHFGNGTRLTVT.

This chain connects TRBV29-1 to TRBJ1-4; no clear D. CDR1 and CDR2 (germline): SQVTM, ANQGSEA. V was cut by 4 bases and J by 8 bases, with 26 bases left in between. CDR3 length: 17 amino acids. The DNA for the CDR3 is TGCAGCGTTGTTTACGTCGCAACGGCTTCGGCCCCAGAAAAACTGTTTTTT. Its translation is CSVVYVATASAPEKLFF.

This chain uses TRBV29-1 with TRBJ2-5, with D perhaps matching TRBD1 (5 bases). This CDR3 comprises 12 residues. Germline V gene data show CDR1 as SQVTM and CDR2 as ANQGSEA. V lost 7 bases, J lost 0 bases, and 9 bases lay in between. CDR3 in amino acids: CSASGYQETQYF. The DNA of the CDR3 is TGCAGCGCATCAGGGTACCAAGAGACCCAGTACTTC. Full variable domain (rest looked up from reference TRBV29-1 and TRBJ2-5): SAVISQKPSRDICQRGTSLTIQCQVDSQVTMMFWYRQQPGQSLTLIATANQGSEATYESGFVIDKFPISRPNLTFSTLTVSNMSPEDSSIYLCSASGYQETQYFGPGTRLLVL.

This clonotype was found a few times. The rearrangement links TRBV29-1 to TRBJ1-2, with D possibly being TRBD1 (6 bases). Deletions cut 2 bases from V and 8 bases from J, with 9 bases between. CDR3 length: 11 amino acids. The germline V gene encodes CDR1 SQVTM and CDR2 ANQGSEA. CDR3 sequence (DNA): TGCAGCGTTGAATCCGGGGGCGGCTACACCTTC. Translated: CSVESGGGYTF.

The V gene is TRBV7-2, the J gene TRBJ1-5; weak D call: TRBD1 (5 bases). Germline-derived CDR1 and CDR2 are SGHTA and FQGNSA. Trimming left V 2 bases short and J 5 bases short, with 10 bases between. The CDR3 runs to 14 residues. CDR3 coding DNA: TGTGCCAGCAGCTTACTGGGACCGGATCAGCCCCAGCATTTT. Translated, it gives CASSLLGPDQPQHF.

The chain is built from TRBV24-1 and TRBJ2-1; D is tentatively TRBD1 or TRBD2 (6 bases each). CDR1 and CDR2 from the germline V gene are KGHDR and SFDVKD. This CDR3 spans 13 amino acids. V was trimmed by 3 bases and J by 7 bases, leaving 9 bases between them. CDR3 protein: CATSDQGRNEQFF. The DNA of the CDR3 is TGTGCCACCAGTGATCAGGGGAGGAATGAGCAGTTCTTC.

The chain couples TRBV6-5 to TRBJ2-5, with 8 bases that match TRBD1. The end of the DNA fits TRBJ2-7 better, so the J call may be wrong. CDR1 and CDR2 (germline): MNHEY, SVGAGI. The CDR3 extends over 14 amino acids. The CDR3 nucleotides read TGTGCCAGCAGACCCCCAGGGGGCGATTACGAGCAGTACTTC. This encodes CASRPPGGDYEQYF.

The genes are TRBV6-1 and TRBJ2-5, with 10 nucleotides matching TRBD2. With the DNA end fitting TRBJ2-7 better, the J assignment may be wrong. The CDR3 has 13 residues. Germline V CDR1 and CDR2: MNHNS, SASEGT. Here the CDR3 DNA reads TGTGCCAGCTATCTAGCGGGAGCGTACGAGCAGTACTTC. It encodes CASYLAGAYEQYF.

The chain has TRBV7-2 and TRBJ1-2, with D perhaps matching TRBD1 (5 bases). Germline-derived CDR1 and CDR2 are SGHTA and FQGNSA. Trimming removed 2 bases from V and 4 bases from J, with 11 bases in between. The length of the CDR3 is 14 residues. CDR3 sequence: CASSLIRDSYGYTF. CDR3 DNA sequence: TGTGCCAGCAGCTTAATCAGGGATTCCTATGGCTACACCTTC. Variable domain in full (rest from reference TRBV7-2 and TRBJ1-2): GAGVSQSPSNKVTEKGKDVELRCDPISGHTALYWYRQSLGQGLEFLIYFQGNSAPDKSGLPSDRFSAERTGGSVSTLTIQRTQQEDSAVYLCASSLIRDSYGYTFGSGTRLTVV.

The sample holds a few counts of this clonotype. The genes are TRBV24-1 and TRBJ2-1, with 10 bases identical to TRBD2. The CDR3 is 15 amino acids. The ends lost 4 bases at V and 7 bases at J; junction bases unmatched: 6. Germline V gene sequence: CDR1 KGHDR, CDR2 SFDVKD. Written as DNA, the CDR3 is TGTGCCACCAGTGACCCTAGCGGGGGACCAAATGAGCAGTTCTTC. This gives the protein CATSDPSGGPNEQFF.

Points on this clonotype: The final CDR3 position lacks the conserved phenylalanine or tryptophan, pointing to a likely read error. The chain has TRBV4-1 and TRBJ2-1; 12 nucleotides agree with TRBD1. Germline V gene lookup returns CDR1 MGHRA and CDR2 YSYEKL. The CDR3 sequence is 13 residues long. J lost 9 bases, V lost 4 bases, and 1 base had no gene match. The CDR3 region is CASSRDRGREQFL. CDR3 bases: TGCGCCAGCAGCCGGGACAGGGGGCGTGAGCAGTTCCTC.